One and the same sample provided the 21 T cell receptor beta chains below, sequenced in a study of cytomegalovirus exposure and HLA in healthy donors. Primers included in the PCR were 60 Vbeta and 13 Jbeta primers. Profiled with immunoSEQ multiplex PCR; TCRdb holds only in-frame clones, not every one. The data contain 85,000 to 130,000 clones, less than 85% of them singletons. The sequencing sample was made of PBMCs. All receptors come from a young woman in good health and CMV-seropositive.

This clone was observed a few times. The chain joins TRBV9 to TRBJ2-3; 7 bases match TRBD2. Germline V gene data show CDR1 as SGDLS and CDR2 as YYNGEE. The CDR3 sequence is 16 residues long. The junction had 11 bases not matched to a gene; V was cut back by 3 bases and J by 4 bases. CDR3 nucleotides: TGTGCCAGCAGCGCGACGCGGGGGTTTAGATCAGATACGCAGTATTTT. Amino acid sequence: CASSATRGFRSDTQYF. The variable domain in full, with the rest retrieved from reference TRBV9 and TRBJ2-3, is DSGVTQTPKHLITATGQRVTLRCSPRSGDLSVYWYQQSLDQGLQFLIQYYNGEERAKGNILERFSAQQFPDLHSELNLSSLELGDSALYFCASSATRGFRSDTQYFGPGTRLTVL.

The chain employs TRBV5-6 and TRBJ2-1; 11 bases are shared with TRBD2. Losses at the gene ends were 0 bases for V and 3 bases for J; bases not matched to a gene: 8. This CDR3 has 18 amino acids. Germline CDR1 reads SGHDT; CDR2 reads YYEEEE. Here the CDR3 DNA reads TGTGCCAGCAGCTTGGCCGACGTCGGGACTAGCGGCTACAATGAGCAGTTCTTC. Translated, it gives CASSLADVGTSGYNEQFF. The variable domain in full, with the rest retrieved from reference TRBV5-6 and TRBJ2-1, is DAGVTQSPTHLIKTRGQQVTLRCSPKSGHDTVSWYQQALGQGPQFIFQYYEEEERQRGNFPDRFSGHQFPNYSSELNVNALLLGDSALYLCASSLADVGTSGYNEQFFGPGTRLTVL.

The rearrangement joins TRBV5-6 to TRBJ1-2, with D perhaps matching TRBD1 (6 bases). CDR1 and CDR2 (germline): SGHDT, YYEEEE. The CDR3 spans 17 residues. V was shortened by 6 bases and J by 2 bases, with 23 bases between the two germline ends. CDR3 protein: CASTNYDRDTWNYGYTF. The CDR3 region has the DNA TGTGCCAGCACCAACTATGACCGGGACACCTGGAACTATGGCTACACCTTC.

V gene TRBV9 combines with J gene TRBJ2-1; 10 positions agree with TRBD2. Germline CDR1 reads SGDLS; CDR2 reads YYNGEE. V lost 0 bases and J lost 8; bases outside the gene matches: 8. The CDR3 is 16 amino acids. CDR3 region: CASSVGSSGSRDEQFF. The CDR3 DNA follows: TGTGCCAGCAGCGTAGGCTCTAGCGGGAGTAGGGATGAGCAGTTCTTC.

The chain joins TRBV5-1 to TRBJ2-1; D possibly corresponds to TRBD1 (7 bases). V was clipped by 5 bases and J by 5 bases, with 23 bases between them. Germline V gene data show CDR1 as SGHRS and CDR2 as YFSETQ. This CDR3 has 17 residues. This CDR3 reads CASSLLVGGGSHNEQFF. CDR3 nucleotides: TGCGCCAGCAGTCTCCTTGTCGGAGGGGGCTCACACAATGAGCAGTTCTTC. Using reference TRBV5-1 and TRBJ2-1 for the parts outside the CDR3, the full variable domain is KAGVTQTPRYLIKTRGQQVTLSCSPISGHRSVSWYQQTPGQGLQFLFEYFSETQRNKGNFPGRFSGRQFSNSRSEMNVSTLELGDSALYLCASSLLVGGGSHNEQFFGPGTRLTVL.

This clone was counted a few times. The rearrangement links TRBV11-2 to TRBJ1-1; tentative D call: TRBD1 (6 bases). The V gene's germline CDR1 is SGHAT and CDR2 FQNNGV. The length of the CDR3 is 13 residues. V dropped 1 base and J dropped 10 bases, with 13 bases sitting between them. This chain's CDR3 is CASSLALGQPAFF. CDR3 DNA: TGTGCCAGCAGCTTAGCGCTGGGACAACCAGCTTTCTTT.

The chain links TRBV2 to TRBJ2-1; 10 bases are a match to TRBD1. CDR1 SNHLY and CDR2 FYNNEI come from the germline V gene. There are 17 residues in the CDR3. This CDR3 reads CASSLDRGRSVRNEQFF. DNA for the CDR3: TGTGCTTCGAGTCTAGACAGGGGGCGCAGTGTAAGAAATGAGCAGTTCTTC.

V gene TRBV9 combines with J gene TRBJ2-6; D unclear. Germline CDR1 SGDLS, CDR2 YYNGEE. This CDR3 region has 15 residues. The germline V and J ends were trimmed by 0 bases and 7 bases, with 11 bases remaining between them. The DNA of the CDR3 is TGTGCCAGCAGCGTAGCCCCGTCGTATGCCAACGTCCTGACTTTC. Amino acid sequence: CASSVAPSYANVLTF.

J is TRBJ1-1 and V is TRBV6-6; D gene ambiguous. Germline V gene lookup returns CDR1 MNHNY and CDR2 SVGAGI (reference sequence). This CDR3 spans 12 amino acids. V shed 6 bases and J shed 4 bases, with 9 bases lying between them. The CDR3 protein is CASRDAGTEAFF. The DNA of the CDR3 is TGTGCCAGCAGGGATGCGGGCACTGAAGCTTTCTTT.

The CDR3 loop is CASSPQGVGDTEAFF. The CDR3 DNA is TGTGCCAGCAGCCCCCAAGGGGTAGGAGACACTGAAGCTTTCTTT. This chain links TRBV7-3 with TRBJ1-1; D possibly corresponds to TRBD1 (5 bases). The CDR3 runs 15 residues. Trimming shortened V by 5 bases and J by 3 bases, and 16 bases separated the two germline ends. CDR1 and CDR2 (germline): SGHTA, FQGTGA.

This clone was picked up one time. Written as DNA, the CDR3 is TGCGCCAGCAGTGAGCCAGGACAGGCCCTGAGGGGCTACACCTTC. Protein sequence: CASSEPGQALRGYTF. The genes are TRBV10-2 and TRBJ1-2; TRBD1 agrees at 7 bases. The CDR3 is made up of 15 amino acids. Trimming cost V 2 bases and J 8 bases; bases outside gene matches: 11. The germline V gene has CDR1 WSHSY and CDR2 SAAADI.

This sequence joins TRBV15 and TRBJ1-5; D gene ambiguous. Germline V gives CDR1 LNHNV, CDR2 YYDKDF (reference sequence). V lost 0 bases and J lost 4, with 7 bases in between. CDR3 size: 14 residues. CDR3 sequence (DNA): TGTGCCACCAGCAGAGATGCGGGAAATCAGCCCCAGCATTTT. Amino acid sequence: CATSRDAGNQPQHF.

DNA for the CDR3: TGTGCCAGCAGAATCTTATATGGGGAGATGAGCTACGAGCAGTACTTC. It translates to CASRILYGEMSYEQYF. The chain recombines TRBV27 with TRBJ2-7; D possibly corresponds to TRBD2 (5 bases). V was cut by 6 bases and J by 3 bases, with 21 bases left in between. Germline-derived CDR1 and CDR2 are MNHEY and SMNVEV (reference sequence). The CDR3 runs 16 residues.

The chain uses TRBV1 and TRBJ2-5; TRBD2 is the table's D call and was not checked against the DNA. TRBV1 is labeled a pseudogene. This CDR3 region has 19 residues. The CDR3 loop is CTSSPDDSGRDPHQETQYF. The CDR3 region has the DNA TGCACCAGCAGCCCGGACGATAGCGGGAGGGACCCCCACCAAGAGACCCAGTACTTC.

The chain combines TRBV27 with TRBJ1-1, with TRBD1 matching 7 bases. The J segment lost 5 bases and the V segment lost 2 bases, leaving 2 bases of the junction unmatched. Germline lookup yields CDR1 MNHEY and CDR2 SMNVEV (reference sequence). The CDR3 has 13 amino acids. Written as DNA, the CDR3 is TGTGCCAGCAGTTTAAAGGGGGCGACTGAAGCTTTCTTT. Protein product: CASSLKGATEAFF.

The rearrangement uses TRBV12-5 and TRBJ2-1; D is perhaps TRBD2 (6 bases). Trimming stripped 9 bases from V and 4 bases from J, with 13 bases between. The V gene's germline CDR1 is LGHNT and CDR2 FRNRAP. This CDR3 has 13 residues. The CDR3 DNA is TGTGCTAGCGTAGCGGTTCTATACAATGAGCAGTTCTTC. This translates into CASVAVLYNEQFF.

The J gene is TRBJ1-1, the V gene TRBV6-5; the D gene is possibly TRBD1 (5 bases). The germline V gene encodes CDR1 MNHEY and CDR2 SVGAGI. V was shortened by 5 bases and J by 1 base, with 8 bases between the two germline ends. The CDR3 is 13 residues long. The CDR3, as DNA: TGTGCCAGCAGTAATACAGGGAACACTGAAGCTTTCTTT. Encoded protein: CASSNTGNTEAFF.

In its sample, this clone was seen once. The CDR3 DNA reads as TGTGCCGGCGGGGGGCAATCCTCTGGGGCCAACGTCCTGACTTTC. It codes for CAGGGQSSGANVLTF. The rearrangement links TRBV5-4 to TRBJ2-6; 8 bases fit TRBD2. This CDR3 spans 15 amino acids. Trimming at V came to 10 bases and at J to 0 bases, leaving 6 bases not matched to a gene. The V gene's germline CDR1 is SGHNT and CDR2 YYREEE (reference sequence).

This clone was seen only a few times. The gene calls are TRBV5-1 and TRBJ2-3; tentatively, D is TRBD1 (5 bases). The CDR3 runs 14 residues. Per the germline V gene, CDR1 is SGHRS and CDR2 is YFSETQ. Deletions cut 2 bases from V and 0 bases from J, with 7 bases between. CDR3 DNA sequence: TGCGCCAGCAGCTTAGGGGAAAGCACAGATACGCAGTATTTT. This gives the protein CASSLGESTDTQYF. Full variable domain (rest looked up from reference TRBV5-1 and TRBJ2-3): KAGVTQTPRYLIKTRGQQVTLSCSPISGHRSVSWYQQTPGQGLQFLFEYFSETQRNKGNFPGRFSGRQFSNSRSEMNVSTLELGDSALYLCASSLGESTDTQYFGPGTRLTVL.

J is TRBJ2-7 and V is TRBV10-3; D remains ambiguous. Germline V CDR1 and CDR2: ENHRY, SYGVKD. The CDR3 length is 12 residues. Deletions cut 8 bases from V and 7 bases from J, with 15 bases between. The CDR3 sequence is CAIRSPLEEQYF. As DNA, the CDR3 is TGTGCCATCCGGAGTCCTTTAGAAGAGCAGTACTTC.

The CDR3 bases are TGCGCCAGCAGGGTGACTGTCACGGATGAGCAGTTCTTC. It is translated as CASRVTVTDEQFF. The V and J genes are TRBV5-1 and TRBJ2-1; D unclear. This CDR3 is 13 amino acids long. Germline V gene sequence: CDR1 SGHRS, CDR2 YFSETQ. V was cut by 5 bases and J by 8 bases, with 14 bases left in between.